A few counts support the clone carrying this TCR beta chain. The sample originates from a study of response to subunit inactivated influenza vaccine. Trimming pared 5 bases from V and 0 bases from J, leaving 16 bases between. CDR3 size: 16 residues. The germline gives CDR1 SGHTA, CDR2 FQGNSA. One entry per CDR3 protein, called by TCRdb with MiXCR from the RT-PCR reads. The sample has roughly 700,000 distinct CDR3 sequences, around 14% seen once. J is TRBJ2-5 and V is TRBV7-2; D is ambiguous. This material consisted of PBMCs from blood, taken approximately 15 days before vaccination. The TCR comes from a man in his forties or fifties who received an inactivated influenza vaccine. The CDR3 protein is CASSKPQPMDQETQYF. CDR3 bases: TGTGCCAGCAGCAAACCGCAGCCAATGGACCAAGAGACCCAGTACTTC.